The clone carrying this T cell receptor (beta chain) was picked up many times. Its antigen is still unknown. Quantitative 5'-RACE was performed with molecular barcodes, and it yielded the TCR beta libraries. TCRdb recomputed calls from the 5' RACE reads with MiXCR, one row per CDR3 protein. The sample lists 300,000 to 350,000 distinct CDR3 sequences; more than 9% were seen once. This entry belongs to a study of CD8 T cells in ankylosing spondylitis. The study, taken as a whole, reports: Reportedly, matched ankylosing spondylitis synovial fluid was significantly enriched for disease-linked clones. A subset of motif variants has previously been described in the synovial fluid and blood of reactive arthritis. What appeared characteristic of ankylosing spondylitis blood was a TCR beta motif of several highly homologous variants.

There are 19 residues in the CDR3. The V and J ends lost 0 bases and 3 bases respectively, with 25 bases between them. CDR1 is DFQATT, CDR2 SNEGSKA, per germline (reference sequence). This receptor was taken from a female donor with ankylosing spondylitis or in good health (not recorded which). Material: blood, either unsorted or a sorted T cell fraction (not recorded which). This chain connects TRBV20-1 to TRBJ2-3; tentatively, D is TRBD2 (7 bases). The CDR3, as DNA: TGCAGTGCTAGAGATCAGTGGGGGCCGGGCGGGGGACCAACAGATACGCAGTATTTT. Amino acid sequence: CSARDQWGPGGGPTDTQYF.